A selection of T cell receptor beta chains follows, all from one sample in a study of neurological immune-mediated disorders. MiXCR, run by TCRdb on the 5' RACE reads, gives a single entry per CDR3 protein. The sample holds under 50,000 distinct CDR3 sequences, around a tenth seen once. Sequences were obtained from CD4+ T cells from blood. All receptors derive from a woman in her 30s with HTLV-1-associated myelopathy (HAM/TSP). Each CDR3 is given with its conserved first and last residue. D genes are given only for firm matches. Rows may omit the clone size; those that give it use once, few, many or a size class.

clone_size	d_call	v_call	j_call	cdr3_aa	cdr3_nt
many	NA	TRBV18	TRBJ2-7	CASSEGRYEQYF	TGTGCCAGCTCGGAGGGCCGATACGAGCAGTACTTC
many	NA	TRBV5-1	TRBJ1-1	CASSGQGYTEAFF	TGCGCCAGCAGTGGCCAGGGATACACTGAAGCTTTCTTT
many	NA	TRBV20-1	TRBJ2-1	CSAWFSSYNEQFF	TGCAGTGCTTGGTTTAGCTCCTACAATGAGCAGTTCTTC
NA	NA	TRBV20-1	TRBJ1-1	CSAPTGEGTEAFF	TGCAGTGCTCCGACAGGAGAAGGGACTGAAGCTTTCTTT
many	TRBD2	TRBV7-8	TRBJ2-1	CASSRPAERGSEQFF	TGTGCCAGCAGCCGCCCGGCGGAGCGGGGTAGTGAGCAGTTCTTC
many	TRBD2	TRBV5-1	TRBJ2-3	CASSFGLAGGPRDTQYF	TGCGCCAGCAGCTTTGGTCTAGCGGGGGGGCCAAGAGATACGCAGTATTTT
many	NA	TRBV5-1	TRBJ1-1	CASSFTGNTEAFF	TGCGCCAGCAGCTTCACCGGGAACACTGAAGCTTTCTTT
NA	TRBD1	TRBV7-2	TRBJ2-1	CASSAMTGHEQFF	TGTGCCAGCAGCGCGATGACAGGGCATGAGCAGTTCTTC
NA	NA	TRBV20-1	TRBJ2-7	CSASYQGGSYEQYF	TGCAGTGCTAGTTATCAGGGGGGCTCATACGAGCAGTACTTC
many	NA	TRBV12-3/TRBV12-4	TRBJ2-3	CASSLRLPLNTDTQYF	TGTGCCAGCAGTTTGCGACTACCCCTGAACACAGATACGCAGTATTTT
many	NA	TRBV20-1	TRBJ1-4	CSAISGAATNEKLFF	TGCAGTGCTATTAGCGGGGCAGCAACTAATGAAAAACTGTTTTTT
NA	NA	TRBV3-1	TRBJ2-2	CASSQYYARATGELFF	TGTGCCAGCAGCCAATATTACGCCAGGGCGACCGGGGAGTTGTTTTTT
many	NA	TRBV20-1	TRBJ2-1	CSARDGRDEQFF	TGCAGTGCTAGAGATGGTCGGGATGAGCAGTTCTTC
NA	TRBD1	TRBV11-2	TRBJ2-7	CASSSLRYRGRGEQYF	TGTGCCAGCAGCTCGCTCCGTTACAGGGGAAGGGGCGAGCAGTACTTC
many	NA	TRBV5-1	TRBJ2-1	CASSLAGMANEQFF	TGCGCCAGCAGCTTGGCCGGGATGGCCAATGAGCAGTTCTTC
many	TRBD1	TRBV12-3/TRBV12-4	TRBJ2-3	CASRHDRVGDTQYF	TGTGCCAGCCGTCATGACAGGGTCGGTGATACGCAGTATTTT
many	NA	TRBV12-3/TRBV12-4	TRBJ2-3	CASSRVNGVGDTQYF	TGTGCCAGCAGTCGAGTTAATGGGGTGGGAGATACGCAGTATTTT
many	NA	TRBV5-1	TRBJ2-7	CASSLAGWQSRSSYEQYF	TGCGCCAGCAGCCTCGCGGGTTGGCAGTCCAGATCCTCCTACGAGCAGTACTTC
many	NA	TRBV4-2	TRBJ2-1	CASSHRPGEDNEQFF	TGTGCCAGCAGCCACAGACCCGGGGAGGACAATGAGCAGTTCTTC
many	NA	TRBV20-1	TRBJ1-2	CSAPNGYTF	TGCAGTGCTCCCAATGGCTACACCTTC
many	NA	TRBV20-1	TRBJ2-3	CSAPGTDTQYF	TGCAGTGCACCCGGGACAGATACGCAGTATTTT
many	TRBD2	TRBV9	TRBJ2-2	CASSVSIAGGPGTGELFF	TGTGCCAGCAGCGTCTCTATAGCGGGGGGGCCAGGCACCGGGGAGCTGTTTTTT
many	TRBD1	TRBV6-5	TRBJ2-7	CASSSGTGVREQYF	TGTGCCAGCAGTTCCGGGACAGGGGTACGCGAGCAGTACTTC
many	NA	TRBV5-1	TRBJ2-1	CASKERTSSYNEQFF	TGCGCCAGCAAAGAGCGGACGAGCTCCTACAATGAGCAGTTCTTC
many	NA	TRBV15	TRBJ2-2	CATSRDRVGVNTGELFF	TGTGCCACCAGCAGAGATCGAGTGGGAGTTAACACCGGGGAGCTGTTTTTT
many	TRBD1	TRBV20-1	TRBJ2-6	CSARVGQGSGANVLTF	TGCAGTGCTAGAGTGGGACAGGGATCTGGGGCCAACGTCCTGACTTTC
many	TRBD2	TRBV5-1	TRBJ2-3	CASSLDGAGGGDTQYF	TGCGCCAGCAGCTTGGATGGAGCGGGGGGCGGAGATACGCAGTATTTT
many	TRBD2	TRBV7-9	TRBJ2-1	CASSLRGEAGGPRDEQFF	TGTGCCAGCAGCTTACGAGGGGAAGCGGGGGGCCCACGGGATGAGCAGTTCTTC
many	TRBD2	TRBV20-1	TRBJ2-1	CSARVGGGASKYNEQFF	TGCAGTGCTAGAGTCGGCGGGGGGGCCAGTAAATACAATGAGCAGTTCTTC
many	NA	TRBV10-3	TRBJ1-1	CAISLRVLGEAFF	TGTGCCATCAGTCTCAGGGTGTTGGGTGAAGCTTTCTTT
few	NA	TRBV6-1	TRBJ1-1	CASKRQGQAFF	TGTGCCAGCAAAAGGCAGGGCCAAGCTTTCTTT
many	NA	TRBV5-6	TRBJ2-3	CASSFKRITDTQYF	TGTGCCAGCAGCTTCAAGCGGATCACAGATACGCAGTATTTT
many	TRBD1	TRBV7-9	TRBJ1-3	CASSPTGVSAANTIYF	TGTGCCAGCAGCCCCACAGGGGTTTCGGCGGCGAACACCATATATTTT